This T cell receptor (beta chain) originates from a study of identical twins. Only healthy Caucasians were included as donors. This clonotype has only a few counts. CDR3 length: 16 amino acids. CDR1 and CDR2 from the germline V gene are MDHEN and SYDVKM. Trimming took 10 bases from V and 6 from J, leaving 27 bases between them. A single record per CDR3 protein comes from TCRdb applying MiXCR to the 5' RACE reads. The table lists 1.5 million to 2 million distinct CDR3 sequences, roughly a third of them singletons. The chain recombines TRBV28 with TRBJ1-1; D perhaps matches TRBD1 (6 bases). The sequence came from a newborn girl in good health. Sequenced sample: cord blood. The chain's CDR3 is CATKGGGALALAEAFF. The DNA of the CDR3 is TGTGCCACTAAAGGCGGGGGGGCGTTGGCTTTAGCTGAAGCTTTCTTT.